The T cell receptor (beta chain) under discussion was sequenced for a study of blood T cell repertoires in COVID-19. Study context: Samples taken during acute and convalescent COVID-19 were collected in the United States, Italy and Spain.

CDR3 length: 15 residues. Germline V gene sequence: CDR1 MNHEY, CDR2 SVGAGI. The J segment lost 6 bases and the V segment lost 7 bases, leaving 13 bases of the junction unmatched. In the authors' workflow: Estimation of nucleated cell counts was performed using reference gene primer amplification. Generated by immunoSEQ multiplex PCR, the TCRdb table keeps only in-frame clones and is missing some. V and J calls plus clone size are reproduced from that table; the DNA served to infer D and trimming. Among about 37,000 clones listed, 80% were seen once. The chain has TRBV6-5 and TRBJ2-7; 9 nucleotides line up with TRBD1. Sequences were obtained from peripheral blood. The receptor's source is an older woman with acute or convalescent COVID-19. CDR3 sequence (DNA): TGTGCCAGCAATCAGATAGGGGGACAGGGTTCCGAGCAGTACTTC. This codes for CASNQIGGQGSEQYF.